This T cell receptor (beta chain) originates from a study of T cells in Graves' hyperthyroidism and ophthalmopathy. Study information: Peripheral blood samples were taken at initial diagnosis, prior to any treatment.

Template material for amplifying TCR beta CDR3 regions consisted of RNA transcripts. With the HTBI primer set, the TCR CDR3 went through a first round of RT-PCR. From the multiplex PCR reads, TCRdb called clonotypes with MiXCR, one entry per CDR3 protein. The sample records fewer than 600,000 distinct CDR3 sequences, 14% being singletons. Diagnoses were established using clinical symptoms, serum thyroxine and TRAb, thyroid ultrasound and orbital computed tomography. The authors obtained PBMCs from over 8.5 ml of fresh peripheral blood. The CDR3 consists of 16 residues. Losses at the gene ends were 2 bases for V and 5 bases for J; bases not matched to a gene: 11. From germline, CDR1 is GTSNPN and CDR2 SVGIG (reference sequence).

V usage is TRBV30 and J usage is TRBJ2-7; 11 nucleotides agree with TRBD1. Sequenced material: blood. This clonotype was obtained from a middle-aged woman with Graves' hyperthyroidism. In DNA, the CDR3 is TGTGCCTGGAGTCCTACGACCGGGACAGGGGGAAACGAGCAGTACTTC. Protein product: CAWSPTTGTGGNEQYF.